The present TCR beta chain was sequenced within a study of T cell repertoires in cytomegalovirus infection (dated by TCRdb to the late 2010s). Broadly, across the study: The peptide stimulations were aimed at well-studied HLA-B-restricted epitopes as well as recently identified HLA-C-restricted CMV epitopes, whose presentation resists viral immunomodulation. Donor HLA type was relevant to the analysis, as public TCR beta signatures indicated carriage of CMV infection together with the matching HLA type.

The full study reports these points: In both this cohort and an independent roughly 400-donor cohort, the cumulative frequency of public TCR beta family members distinguished carriers of CMV infection plus the relevant HLA type. The ex vivo response was dominated by HLA-C-restricted CMV-specific TCR beta clonotypes, and the single most frequent clonotype in two of eight donors was supplied by these HLA-C-restricted clonotypes.

The treatment or condition label on this specimen signifies: in vitro stimulation with specific CMV peptide epitopes to enrich CMV-specific T cells. This clonotype was detected only a few times. Its recognized antigen is unknown. No base quality information exists; no much larger clone differs at one position. V loses 2 bases, J loses 3 bases, and the germline ends lie 10 bases apart. CDR1 and CDR2 (MDHEN, SYDVKM) derive from the germline V gene. The cysteine opens and the phenylalanine closes a CDR3 of 14 amino acids. Only the CDR3 DNA is retained, 42 bases long and in frame from the first base. Sequencing instrument: Illumina HiSeq 1500. TCRdb reran the public reads through fastp at Q25 and MiXCR, keeping productive beta chains. Every entry covers one CDR3 protein and lists the most common genes and DNA from its rows. The sample table records fewer than 350,000 distinct CDR3 sequences; 25% to 30% of these occur just once. 20% of the sample belongs to the ten largest clones.

This chain joins TRBV28 to TRBJ1-1, with the D segment identity uncertain. The specimen was cultured PBMCs, collected from culture after CMV antigen stimulation. The TCR sequence derives from a human donor in good health (CMV status not recorded). Some clones in this sample may be carry-over from other donors' samples. The CDR3 sequence is CASSLRPVDTEAFF. The base sequence is TGTGCCAGCAGTTTACGGCCGGTGGACACTGAAGCTTTCTTT.